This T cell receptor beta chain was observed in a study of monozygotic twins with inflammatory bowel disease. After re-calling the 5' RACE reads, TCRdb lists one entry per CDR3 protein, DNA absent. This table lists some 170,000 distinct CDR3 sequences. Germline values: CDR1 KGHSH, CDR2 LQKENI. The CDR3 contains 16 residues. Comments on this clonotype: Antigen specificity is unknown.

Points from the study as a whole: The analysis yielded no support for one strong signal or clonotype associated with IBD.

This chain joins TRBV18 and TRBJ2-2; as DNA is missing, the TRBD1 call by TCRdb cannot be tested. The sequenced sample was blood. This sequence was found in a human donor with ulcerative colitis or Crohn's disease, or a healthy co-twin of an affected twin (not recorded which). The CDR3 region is CASSPGGQANTGELFF.